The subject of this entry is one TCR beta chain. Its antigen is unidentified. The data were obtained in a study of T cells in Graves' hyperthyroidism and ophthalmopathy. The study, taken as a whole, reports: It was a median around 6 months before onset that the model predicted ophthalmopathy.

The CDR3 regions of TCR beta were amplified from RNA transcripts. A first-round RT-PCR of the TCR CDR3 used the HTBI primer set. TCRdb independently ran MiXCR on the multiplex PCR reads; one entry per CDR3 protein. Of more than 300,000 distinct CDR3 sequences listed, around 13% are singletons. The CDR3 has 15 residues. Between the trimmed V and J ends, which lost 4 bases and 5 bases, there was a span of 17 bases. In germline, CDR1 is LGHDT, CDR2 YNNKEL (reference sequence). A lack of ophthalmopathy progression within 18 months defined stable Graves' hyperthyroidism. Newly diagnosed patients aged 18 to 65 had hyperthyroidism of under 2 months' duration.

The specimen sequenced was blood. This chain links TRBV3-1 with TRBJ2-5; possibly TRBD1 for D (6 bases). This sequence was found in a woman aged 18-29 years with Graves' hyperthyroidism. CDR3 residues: CASSLPTGRRETQYF. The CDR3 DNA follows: TGTGCCAGCAGCCTACCCACAGGGAGAAGGGAGACCCAGTACTTC.